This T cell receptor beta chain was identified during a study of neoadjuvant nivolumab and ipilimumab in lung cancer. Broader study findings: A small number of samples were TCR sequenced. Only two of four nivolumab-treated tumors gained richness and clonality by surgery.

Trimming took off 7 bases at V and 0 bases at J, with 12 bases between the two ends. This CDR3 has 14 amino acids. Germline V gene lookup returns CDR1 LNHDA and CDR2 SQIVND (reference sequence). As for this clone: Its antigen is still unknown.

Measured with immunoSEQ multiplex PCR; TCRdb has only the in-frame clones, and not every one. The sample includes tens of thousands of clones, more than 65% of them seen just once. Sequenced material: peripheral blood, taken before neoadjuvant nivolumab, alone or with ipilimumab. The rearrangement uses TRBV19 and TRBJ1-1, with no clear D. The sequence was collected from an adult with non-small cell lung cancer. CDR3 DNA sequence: TGTGCCAGTACCTGGGGTGGGCTGAACACTGAAGCTTTCTTT. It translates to CASTWGGLNTEAFF.